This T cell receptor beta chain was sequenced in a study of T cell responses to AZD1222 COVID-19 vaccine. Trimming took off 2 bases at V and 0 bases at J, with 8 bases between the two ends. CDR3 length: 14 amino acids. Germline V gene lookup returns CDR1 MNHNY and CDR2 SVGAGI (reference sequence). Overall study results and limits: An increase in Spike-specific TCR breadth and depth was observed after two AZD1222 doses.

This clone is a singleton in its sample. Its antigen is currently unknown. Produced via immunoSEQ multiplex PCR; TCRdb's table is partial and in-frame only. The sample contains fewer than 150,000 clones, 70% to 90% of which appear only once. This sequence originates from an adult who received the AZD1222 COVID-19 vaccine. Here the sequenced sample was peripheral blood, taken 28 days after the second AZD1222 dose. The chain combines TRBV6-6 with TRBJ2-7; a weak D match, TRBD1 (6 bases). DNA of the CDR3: TGTGCCAGCAGTTACAGGGGGAGCTCCTACGAGCAGTACTTC. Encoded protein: CASSYRGSSYEQYF.